Below, one T cell receptor beta chain is given with its context. This entry belongs to a study of blood T cell repertoires in COVID-19. Overall study context: Whether acute or convalescent, the COVID-19 samples came from the United States, Italy and Spain. T cells, B-cell-depleted T cells, or PBMCs provided the cDNA or gDNA that served as material.

Original handling: Estimates of nucleated cell counts were drawn from the amplification of reference gene primers. Here immunoSEQ multiplex PCR was the method, and the copy in TCRdb shows in-frame clones only, minus some. For V, J and clone size, that table is used; D and trimming come from the DNA. The sample lists about 180,000 clones, more than 70% seen once, with approximately 6.2% in the top ten. Germline lookup yields CDR1 MGHRA and CDR2 YSYEKL. This CDR3 comprises 16 residues. V was clipped by 1 base and J by 6 bases; unmatched bases: 9. Before being deemed recovered, Cohort 3 donors had two negative PCRs, clearance, or symptom resolution.

The rearrangement uses TRBV4-1 and TRBJ1-5; 7 bases agree with TRBD1. The source is a man in his forties or fifties who had recovered from COVID-19. Sequenced input: PBMCs or T cells enriched from blood (not recorded which). The CDR3 DNA reads as TGCGCCAGCAGCCAAGCCGACAGGGTCGGGAGTCAGCCCCAGCATTTT. This translates into CASSQADRVGSQPQHF.